This T cell receptor (beta chain) was recovered during a study of blood T cell repertoires in COVID-19 (dated by TCRdb to the early 2020s). Turning to the overall study: The collaborator samples originated in the United States, Italy and Spain and spanned the acute and convalescent phases of COVID-19. A de-identified subject ID, COVID-19 status, age in years and sex were almost always included in the sample metadata. The repertoires were made available in a free public database intended to serve as a resource for research on the immune response to SARS-CoV-2. The material from the prospective study consisted of cDNA or gDNA derived from T cells, B-cell-depleted T cells, or PBMCs. The dataset comprised deeply sampled blood TCRbeta repertoires from subjects exposed to, actively infected with, or recovered from COVID-19. Where available, HLA class I and class II types were obtained from metadata supplied by the sample provider rather than from assay-based typing. The samples were drawn from two sources: the first 160 participants of the ongoing ImmuneRACE study, and 1,254 subjects contributed by 6 global collaborators.

The CDR3 contains 16 residues, cysteine and phenylalanine counted. This entry keeps only the CDR3 DNA: 48 bases, framed from base 1. Per the germline V gene (reference sequence), MNHEY is the CDR1 and SMNVEV is the CDR2. Trimming accounts for 1 base at V and 3 bases at J, while the number of junction bases matched to no gene is 6. A remark on this clone: Its antigen remains unidentified. No base quality values were provided; no much bigger clone lies one nucleotide off.

The collaborating institutions used their own protocols to collect whole blood in K2EDTA tubes. For TCRbeta analysis, collaborators shipped samples as frozen whole blood, isolated PBMCs, or DNA extracted from either of those sample types. The immunoSEQ Assay, a bias-controlled multiplex PCR, was used to amplify TCRbeta CDR3 regions from genomic DNA. Regarding the original processing steps: The number of nucleated cells in each sample was estimated from the amplification of reference gene primers within the assay. To quantify the absolute abundance of each unique TCRbeta CDR3 rearrangement, sequence reads were collapsed and filtered. Productive Simpson clonality was computed per sample as the square root of Simpson's diversity index over productive rearrangements. The source is immuneACCESS, and TCRdb retained only in-frame sequences with V and J called. Part of the clones is not carried over; for the studies checked, unresolved V genes explain less than half of this, and the remainder is unexplained. V and J calls and clone size are those listed in that table; D and trimming were worked out from the DNA. The sample contains around 240,000 clones, more than 75% of them found a single time. The ten largest clones represent more than 0.75% of the sample.

Beyond this particular receptor, the publication reports: The amount of clinical and demographic metadata varied by source and participant and was provided uncurated.

The sequencing input was peripheral blood. The receptor comes from a man aged 35 to 55 with acute or convalescent COVID-19. The rearranged chain carries TRBV27 and TRBJ2-3, with 8 middle bases fitting TRBD2. The CDR3 reads as follows: CASSLLGRGGTDTQYF. The bases read TGTGCCAGCAGTTTATTGGGTCGGGGGGGGACAGATACGCAGTATTTT.